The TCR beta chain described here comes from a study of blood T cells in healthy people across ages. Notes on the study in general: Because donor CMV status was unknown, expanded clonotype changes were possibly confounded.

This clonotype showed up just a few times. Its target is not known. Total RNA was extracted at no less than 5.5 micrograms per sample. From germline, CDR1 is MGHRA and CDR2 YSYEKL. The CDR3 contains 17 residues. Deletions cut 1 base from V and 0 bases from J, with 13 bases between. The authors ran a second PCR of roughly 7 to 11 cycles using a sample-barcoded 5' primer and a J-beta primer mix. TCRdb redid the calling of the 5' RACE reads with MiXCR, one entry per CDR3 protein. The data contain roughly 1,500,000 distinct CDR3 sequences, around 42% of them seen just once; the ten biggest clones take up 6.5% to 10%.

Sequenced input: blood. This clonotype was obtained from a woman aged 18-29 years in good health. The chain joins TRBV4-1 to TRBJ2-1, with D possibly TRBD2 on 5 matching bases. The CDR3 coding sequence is TGCGCCAGCAGCCAAGCGGAGGCGTTCAGCTCCTACAATGAGCAGTTCTTC. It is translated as CASSQAEAFSSYNEQFF.